This T cell receptor beta chain was obtained from a study of CD8+CD57+ T cells in acquired aplastic anemia. There are 15 residues in the CDR3. Between the trimmed V and J ends, which lost 5 bases and 7 bases, there was a span of 18 bases. Germline V gene lookup returns CDR1 SEHNR and CDR2 FQNEAQ (reference sequence). Flow cytometry had shown expanded CD8+CD57+ cells in the patients chosen for sequencing. Among the patients, all had severe acquired aplastic anemia. Investigators profiled TCR beta VDJ and CDR3 from genomic DNA template. Using its own MiXCR run on the reads, TCRdb lists one record per CDR3 protein. The sample holds 220,000 or so distinct CDR3 sequences, approximately 65% seen once.

The sequenced sample was sorted CD4+, CD8+, or CD8+CD57+ T cells (not recorded which) from PBMCs. The TCR originated in a human donor with aplastic anemia. This chain connects TRBV7-9 to TRBJ2-1; maybe TRBD2 (5 bases). The CDR3 DNA follows: TGTGCCAGCAGCCCCCCGAGCGCGCTAGCTAATGAGCAGTTCTTC. Protein: CASSPPSALANEQFF.